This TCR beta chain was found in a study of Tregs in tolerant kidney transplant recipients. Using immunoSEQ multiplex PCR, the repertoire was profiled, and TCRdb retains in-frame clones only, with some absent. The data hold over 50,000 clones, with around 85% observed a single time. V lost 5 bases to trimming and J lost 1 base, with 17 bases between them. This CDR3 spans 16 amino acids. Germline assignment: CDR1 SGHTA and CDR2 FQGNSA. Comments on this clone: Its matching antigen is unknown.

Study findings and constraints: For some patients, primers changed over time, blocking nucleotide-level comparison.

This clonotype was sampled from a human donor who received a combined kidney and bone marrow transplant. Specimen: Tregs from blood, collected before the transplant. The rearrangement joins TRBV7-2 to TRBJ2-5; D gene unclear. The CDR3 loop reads CASSQETVGFQETQYF. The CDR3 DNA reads TGTGCCAGCAGCCAAGAAACGGTTGGGTTCCAAGAGACCCAGTACTTC.